One sample yielded the 2 T cell receptor beta chains listed below, sequenced in a study of T cell repertoires in cytomegalovirus infection. Via MiXCR, TCRdb re-called the reads, giving one row per CDR3 protein. The sample holds 450,000 to 550,000 distinct CDR3 sequences; about 15% are singletons and the top ten take more than 20%. The sample taken for sequencing was CD8+ T cells from PBMCs. The source is a human donor in good health (CMV status not recorded). Some clones in this sample may be carry-over from other donors' samples.

This clonotype was observed a handful of times. The chain employs TRBV13 and TRBJ2-1, with 10 bases identical to TRBD2. The CDR3 extends over 14 amino acids. The germline CDR1 and CDR2 sequences are PRHDT and FYEKMQ (reference sequence). V was pared by 7 bases and J by 4 bases, with 4 bases of the junction left unmatched. CDR3 bases: TGTGCCAGCACTAGCGGGAGTCGGTACAATGAGCAGTTCTTC. Its protein is CASTSGSRYNEQFF.

At least ten counts were recorded for this clonotype. The chain joins TRBV28 to TRBJ2-1; perhaps TRBD1 as D (6 bases). The CDR3 extends over 14 amino acids. The germline V gene encodes CDR1 MDHEN and CDR2 SYDVKM. Trimming stripped 5 bases from V and 5 bases from J, with 13 bases between. The CDR3 DNA reads TGTGCCAGCAGTGGGGGCCCTAGGGACAATGAGCAGTTCTTC. Translating it yields CASSGGPRDNEQFF.